This T cell receptor beta chain was retrieved from a study of OX40 agonist ivuxolimab in advanced cancers. Sequencing used immunoSEQ multiplex PCR; TCRdb keeps in-frame clones, though not all of them. The top ten hold roughly 5.5% of the sample, which has about 100,000 clones, roughly 90% seen once. The V gene lost 5 bases and the J gene lost 5 bases, with 11 bases spanning the gap. Germline V gene lookup returns CDR1 LGHNT and CDR2 FRNRAP. The CDR3 spans 13 residues. This material consisted of CD4+ or CD8+ T cells sorted from blood, taken in a trial of the OX40 agonist ivuxolimab. This chain joins TRBV12-5 and TRBJ2-3; no definite D call. The source of this sequence is an adult with an advanced solid tumor such as melanoma, head and neck, liver or kidney cancer. DNA of the CDR3: TGTGCTAGTGGTCCCCAGAACCGAGATACGCAGTATTTT. Encoded protein: CASGPQNRDTQYF. The full variable domain, completed using reference TRBV12-5 and TRBJ2-3, is DARVTQTPRHKVTEMGQEVTMRCQPILGHNTVFWYRQTMMQGLELLAYFRNRAPLDDSGMPKDRFSAEMPDATLATLKIQPSEPRDSAVYFCASGPQNRDTQYFGPGTRLTVL.